This is a list of T cell receptor beta chains from one sample in a study of CD8 T cells in Susac syndrome. MiXCR was run by TCRdb on the immunoSEQ multiplex PCR reads, yielding one entry per CDR3 protein. The sample yields about 290,000 distinct CDR3 sequences, approximately 85% seen once. Source material: CD8+ T cells from PBMCs. Every receptor here comes from a human donor with multiple sclerosis. Both conserved end residues are part of each CDR3.

>TRBV10-1|TRBJ1-1
CASSDSFLNTEAFF
>TRBV19|TRBJ2-7
CASSILVTSIYEQYF
>TRBV9|TRBJ2-4
CASSAGQGAVIENIQYF
>TRBV27|TRBJ2-5
CASSPSGIWATQYF
>TRBV12-3/TRBV12-4|TRBJ2-2
CASSLVANTGELFF
>TRBV20-1|TRBJ1-1
CSAKGQLNTEAFF
>TRBV11-2|TRBJ2-7
CASSPMSGLAYEQYF
>TRBV19|TRBJ1-3
CASSIAQGAKNTIYF
>TRBV7-9|TRBJ1-5
CASSLYPNQPQHF
>TRBV7-9|TRBJ2-7
CAIRPGTAMYEQYF
>TRBV27|TRBJ2-1
CASSLRLAGYNEQFF
>TRBV30|TRBJ2-2
CAWSTGYQNTGELFF
>TRBV7-2|TRBJ2-3
CASTLWGTGGEYTQYF
>TRBV9|TRBJ1-1
CASSIEDRVTTEAFF
>TRBV9|TRBJ2-3
CASSYDRENLYF
>TRBV9|TRBJ2-3
CARPGTDTQYF
>TRBV6-2/TRBV6-3|TRBJ2-3
CASGTGGADTQYF
>TRBV5-6|TRBJ2-2
CASSLGLAAGELFF
>TRBV27|TRBJ1-5
CASSSGHGGREPQHF
>TRBV6-5|TRBJ2-1
CASRAGTSGFSEQFF
>TRBV27|TRBJ2-7
CASSLRVSYEQYF
>TRBV7-9|TRBJ2-1
CASSLTPLGSQGNNEQFF
>TRBV12-5|TRBJ2-2
CARGLAGTGEKYNTGELFF
>TRBV5-1|TRBJ2-7
CASSLGLGLMAYEQYF
>TRBV5-6|TRBJ2-2
CASSVLRAGEYTGELFF
>TRBV2|TRBJ2-7
CASNPDPASGEQYF
>TRBV27|TRBJ2-1
CASSTTGGESYNEQFF
>TRBV7-2|TRBJ2-7
CASSPQSGTSGYEQYF
>TRBV24-1|TRBJ1-1
CATSDKMTGDPHEAFF
>TRBV13|TRBJ2-1
CASSSIGDTYYNEQFF
>TRBV6-1|TRBJ2-7
CASSEGGDTYEQYF